This entry is about one T cell receptor beta chain. Specified treatment: about 20 received Ad26.COV2.S at low or high dose, single or two shots; about five received placebo; per-sample allocation not given. Day 63 following the first vaccine or placebo injection was when the samples were taken. The entry originates in a study of Ad26.COV2.S vaccination and SARS-CoV-2 variants. This table comes from immunoSEQ multiplex PCR, and its TCRdb copy is limited to in-frame clones, with some not included. The profile shows about 330,000 clones, 75% to 90% of them singletons. The CDR3 covers 15 residues. V lost 1 base to trimming and J lost 1 base, with 10 bases between them. Germline lookup yields CDR1 SEHNR and CDR2 FQNEAQ (reference sequence).

The V gene is TRBV7-9, the J gene TRBJ1-1; D ambiguous. The sample consisted of peripheral blood, taken in a trial of Ad26.COV2.S vaccine versus placebo. The TCR originated in a person aged 18-60 years who received the Ad26.COV2.S COVID-19 vaccine or a placebo. As DNA, the CDR3 is TGTGCCAGCAGCTTAGTCGGGAGCGGGAACACTGAAGCTTTCTTT. Translating it yields CASSLVGSGNTEAFF.